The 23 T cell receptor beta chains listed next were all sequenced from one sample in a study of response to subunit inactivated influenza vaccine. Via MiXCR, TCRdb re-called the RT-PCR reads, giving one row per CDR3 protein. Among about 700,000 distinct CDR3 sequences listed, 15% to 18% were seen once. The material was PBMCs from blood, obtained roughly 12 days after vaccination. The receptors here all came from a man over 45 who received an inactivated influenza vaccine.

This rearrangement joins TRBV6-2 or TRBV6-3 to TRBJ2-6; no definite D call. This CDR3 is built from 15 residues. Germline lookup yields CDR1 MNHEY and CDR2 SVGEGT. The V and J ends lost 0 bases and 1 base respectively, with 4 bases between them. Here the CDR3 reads CASSYSDSGANVLTF. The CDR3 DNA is TGTGCCAGCAGTTACTCCGATTCTGGGGCCAACGTCCTGACTTTC.

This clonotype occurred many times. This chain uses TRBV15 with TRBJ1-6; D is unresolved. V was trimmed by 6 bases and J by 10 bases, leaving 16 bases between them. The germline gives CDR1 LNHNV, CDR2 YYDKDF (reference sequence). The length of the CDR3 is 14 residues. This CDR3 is CATRPRGTRSPLHF. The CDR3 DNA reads TGTGCCACCAGACCTCGGGGTACGCGGTCACCCCTCCACTTT.

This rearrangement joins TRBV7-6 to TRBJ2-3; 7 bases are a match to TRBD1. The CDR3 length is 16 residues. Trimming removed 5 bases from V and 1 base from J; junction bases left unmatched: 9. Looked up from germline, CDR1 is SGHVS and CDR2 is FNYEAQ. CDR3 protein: CASSPRQGRGTDTQYF. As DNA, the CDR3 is TGTGCCAGCAGCCCGCGACAGGGTAGGGGCACAGATACGCAGTATTTT.

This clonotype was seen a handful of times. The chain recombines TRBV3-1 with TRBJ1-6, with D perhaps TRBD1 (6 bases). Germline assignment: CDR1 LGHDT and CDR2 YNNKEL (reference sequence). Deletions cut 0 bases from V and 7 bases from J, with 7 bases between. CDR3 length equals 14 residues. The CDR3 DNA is TGTGCCAGCAGCCAAGACGGACAGAATTCACCCCTCCACTTT. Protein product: CASSQDGQNSPLHF.

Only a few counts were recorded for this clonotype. The CDR3 DNA sequence: TGTGCCACCAGCACACCGGGACAGGGGATGGGCTCCTACGAGCAGTACTTC. This encodes CATSTPGQGMGSYEQYF. The chain uses TRBV15 and TRBJ2-7; TRBD1 aligns across 10 bases. CDR1 is LNHNV and CDR2 is YYDKDF in the germline V gene (reference sequence). CDR3 length: 17 amino acids. The ends lost 4 bases at V and 0 bases at J; junction bases unmatched: 9.

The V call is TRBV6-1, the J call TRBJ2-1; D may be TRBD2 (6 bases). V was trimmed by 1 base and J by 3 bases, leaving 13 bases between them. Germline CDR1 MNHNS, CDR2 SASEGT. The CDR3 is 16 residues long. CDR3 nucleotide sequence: TGTGCCAGCAGTGAAGATATCGGGGGAAACTACAATGAGCAGTTCTTC. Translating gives CASSEDIGGNYNEQFF.

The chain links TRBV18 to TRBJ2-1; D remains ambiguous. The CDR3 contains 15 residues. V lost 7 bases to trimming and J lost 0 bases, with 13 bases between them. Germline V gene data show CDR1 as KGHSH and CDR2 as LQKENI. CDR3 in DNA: TGTGCCAGCTACAATACCTTGAGCTCCTACAATGAGCAGTTCTTC. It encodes CASYNTLSSYNEQFF.

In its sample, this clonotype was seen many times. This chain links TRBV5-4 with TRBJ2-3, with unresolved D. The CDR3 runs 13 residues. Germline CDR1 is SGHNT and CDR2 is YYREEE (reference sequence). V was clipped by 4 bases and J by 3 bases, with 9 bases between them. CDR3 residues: CASSPRTTDTQYF. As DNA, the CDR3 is TGTGCCAGCAGCCCGAGGACGACAGATACGCAGTATTTT.

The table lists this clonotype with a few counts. Here the CDR3 reads CASSDSTYYEQYF. The CDR3 region has the DNA TGTGCCAGCAGTGACAGTACTTACTACGAGCAGTACTTC. The rearrangement uses TRBV6-2 or TRBV6-3 and TRBJ2-7, with D perhaps matching TRBD1 (5 bases). CDR3 length: 13 amino acids. Germline V lookup: CDR1 MNHEY, CDR2 SVGEGT. Trimming took 5 bases from V and 3 from J, leaving 11 bases between them.

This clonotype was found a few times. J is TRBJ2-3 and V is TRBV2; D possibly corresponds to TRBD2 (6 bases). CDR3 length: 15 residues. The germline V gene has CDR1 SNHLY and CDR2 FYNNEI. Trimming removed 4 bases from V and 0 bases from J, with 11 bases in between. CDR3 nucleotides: TGTGCCAGCAGTGGTCTAGCGATCAGCACAGATACGCAGTATTTT. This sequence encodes CASSGLAISTDTQYF.

CDR3 sequence: CASSNRRGGEPGNTIYF. CDR3 nucleotide sequence: TGTGCCAGCAGTAACCGAAGGGGAGGGGAACCTGGAAACACCATATATTTT. The chain links TRBV6-5 to TRBJ1-3; D might be TRBD1 (5 bases). Germline lookup yields CDR1 MNHEY and CDR2 SVGAGI. CDR3 length equals 17 residues. The germline V and J ends were trimmed by 5 bases and 2 bases, with 19 bases remaining between them.

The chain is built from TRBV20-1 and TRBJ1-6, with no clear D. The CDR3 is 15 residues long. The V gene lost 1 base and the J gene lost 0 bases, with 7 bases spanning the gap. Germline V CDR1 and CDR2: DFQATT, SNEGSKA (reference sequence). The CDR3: CSARVGSSYNSPLHF. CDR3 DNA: TGCAGTGCTAGAGTCGGCAGCTCCTATAATTCACCCCTCCACTTT.

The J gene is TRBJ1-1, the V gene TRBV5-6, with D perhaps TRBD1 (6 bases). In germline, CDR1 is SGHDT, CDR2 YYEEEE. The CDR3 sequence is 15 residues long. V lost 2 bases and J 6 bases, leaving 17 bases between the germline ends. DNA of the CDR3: TGTGCCAGCAGCTTAGTGGGGGGGCGATTTGCTGAAGCTTTCTTT. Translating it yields CASSLVGGRFAEAFF.

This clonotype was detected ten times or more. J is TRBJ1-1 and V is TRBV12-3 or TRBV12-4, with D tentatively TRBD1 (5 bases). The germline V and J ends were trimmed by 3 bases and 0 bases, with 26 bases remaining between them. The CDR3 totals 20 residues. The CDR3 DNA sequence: TGTGCCAGCAGTTTCGGAGATTTTTGGGACGGCAGCCCCATGAACACTGAAGCTTTCTTT. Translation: CASSFGDFWDGSPMNTEAFF.

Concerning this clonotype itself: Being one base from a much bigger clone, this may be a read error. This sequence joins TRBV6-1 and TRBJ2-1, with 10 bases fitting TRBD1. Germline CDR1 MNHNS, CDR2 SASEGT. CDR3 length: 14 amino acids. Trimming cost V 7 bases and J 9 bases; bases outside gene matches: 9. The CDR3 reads CASMGTGEWTEQFF. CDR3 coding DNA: TGTGCCAGCATGGGGACAGGGGAATGGACTGAGCAGTTCTTC.

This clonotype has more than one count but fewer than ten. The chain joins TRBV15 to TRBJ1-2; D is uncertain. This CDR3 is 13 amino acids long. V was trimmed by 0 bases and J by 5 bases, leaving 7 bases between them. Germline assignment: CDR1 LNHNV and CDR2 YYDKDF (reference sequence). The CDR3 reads CATSRDLEYGYTF. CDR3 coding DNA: TGTGCCACCAGCAGAGATCTGGAGTATGGCTACACCTTC.

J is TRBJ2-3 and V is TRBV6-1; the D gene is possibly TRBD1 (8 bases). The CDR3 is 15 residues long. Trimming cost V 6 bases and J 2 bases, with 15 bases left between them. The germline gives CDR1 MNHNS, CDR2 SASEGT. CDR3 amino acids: CASRQGGSYTDTQYF. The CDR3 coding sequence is TGTGCCAGCAGACAGGGGGGGTCCTACACAGATACGCAGTATTTT.

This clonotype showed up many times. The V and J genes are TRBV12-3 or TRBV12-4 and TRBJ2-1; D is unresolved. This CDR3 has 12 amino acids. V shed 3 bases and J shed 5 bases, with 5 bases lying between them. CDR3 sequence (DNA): TGTGCCAGCAGTTTGTTGGACAATGAGCAGTTCTTC. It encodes CASSLLDNEQFF.

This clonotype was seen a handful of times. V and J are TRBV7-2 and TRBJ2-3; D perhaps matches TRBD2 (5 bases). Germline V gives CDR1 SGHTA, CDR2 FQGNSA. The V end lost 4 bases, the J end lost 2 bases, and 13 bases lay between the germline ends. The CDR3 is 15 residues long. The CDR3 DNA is TGTGCCAGCAGCTCCTCCCGGAGGAACACAGATACGCAGTATTTT. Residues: CASSSSRRNTDTQYF.

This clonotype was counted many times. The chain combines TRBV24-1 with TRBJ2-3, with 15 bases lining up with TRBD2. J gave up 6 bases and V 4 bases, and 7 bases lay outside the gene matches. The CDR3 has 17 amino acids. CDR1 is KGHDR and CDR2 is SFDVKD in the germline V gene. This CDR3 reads CATSDPLGLAGGDTQYF. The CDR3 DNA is TGTGCCACCAGTGACCCACTGGGACTAGCGGGGGGCGATACGCAGTATTTT.

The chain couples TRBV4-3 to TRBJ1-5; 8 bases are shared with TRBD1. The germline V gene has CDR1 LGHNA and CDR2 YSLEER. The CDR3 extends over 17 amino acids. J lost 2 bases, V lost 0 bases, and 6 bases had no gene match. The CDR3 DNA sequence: TGCGCCAGCAGCCAAGATGGAACAGGGGGGCGCAATCAGCCCCAGCATTTT. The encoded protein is CASSQDGTGGRNQPQHF.

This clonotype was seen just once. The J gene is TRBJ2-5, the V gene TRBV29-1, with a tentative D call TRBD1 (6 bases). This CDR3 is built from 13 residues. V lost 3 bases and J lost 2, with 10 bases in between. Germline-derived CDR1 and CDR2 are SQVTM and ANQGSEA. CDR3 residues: CSVDDRQQETQYF. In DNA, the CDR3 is TGCAGCGTTGACGACAGGCAGCAAGAGACCCAGTACTTC.

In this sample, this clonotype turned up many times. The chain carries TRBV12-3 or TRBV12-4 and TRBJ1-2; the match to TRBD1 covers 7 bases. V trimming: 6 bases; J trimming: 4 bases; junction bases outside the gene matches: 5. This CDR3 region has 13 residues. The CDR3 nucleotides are TGTGCCAGCAGCCGGGGGACAGCCTATGGCTACACCTTC. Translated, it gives CASSRGTAYGYTF.